The entry that follows covers one T cell receptor beta chain sequence. Its specificity is unknown. This sample was taken from a study of CD8 T cells in ankylosing spondylitis. Study-wide results and limits: Earlier authors reported some of these motif variants in reactive arthritis synovial fluid and blood. Seemingly characteristic of ankylosing spondylitis blood was a TCR beta motif consisting of about 8 highly homologous variants. Within matched ankylosing spondylitis synovial fluid, disease-linked clones were reportedly significantly enriched.

A quantitative 5'-RACE method, one with molecular barcodes, was used to make TCR beta libraries. MiXCR was run by TCRdb on the 5' RACE reads, yielding one entry per CDR3 protein. The sample consists of 200,000 to 250,000 distinct CDR3 sequences, more than 25% of them appearing once. The source of this sequence is a male donor with ankylosing spondylitis or in good health (not recorded which). Sequences were obtained from blood, either unsorted or a sorted T cell fraction (not recorded which).

This chain's CDR3 is CSVGTSGERTDTQYF. The CDR3 DNA is TGCAGCGTGGGGACTAGCGGGGAGCGCACAGATACGCAGTATTTT. The rearrangement links TRBV29-1 to TRBJ2-3, with 13 bases aligning to TRBD2. V lost 6 bases, J lost 1 base, and 4 bases stayed unmatched. Germline V lookup: CDR1 SQVTM, CDR2 ANQGSEA. There are 15 residues in the CDR3.